This TCR beta chain comes out of a study of radiotherapy plus CTLA-4 blockade in lung cancer. Notes on the study in general: The study found tumor-derived TCR clones expanded in blood after radiotherapy plus ipilimumab.

Repertoires were generated with immunoSEQ multiplex PCR, while TCRdb's copy carries only in-frame clones and drops some. Among tens of thousands of clones listed, around 75% were seen once. Note on this clone: Its antigen is not identified.

The V end was cut by 4 bases, the J end by 6 bases, with 19 bases between. The CDR3 spans 15 residues. In germline, CDR1 is SGHRS, CDR2 YFSETQ. The source was peripheral blood, collected from a patient treated with radiotherapy plus ipilimumab. This receptor was identified in a human donor with non-small cell lung cancer who had a complete response to radiotherapy plus ipilimumab. The chain carries TRBV5-1 and TRBJ1-1; D perhaps matches TRBD1 (5 bases). The CDR3 DNA reads TGCGCCAGCAGCCCCCCGGGCGGGGCAGGCGCTGAAGCTTTCTTT. Translating gives CASSPPGGAGAEAFF.